The next 32 T cell receptor beta chains were all read from a single sample in a study of cytomegalovirus exposure and HLA in healthy donors. PCR was performed using 60 Vbeta and 13 Jbeta primers. The repertoire was sequenced with immunoSEQ multiplex PCR; TCRdb's copy has only in-frame clones and lacks some. Among approximately 100,000 clones listed, 70% to 80% were seen once. Material for sequencing was PBMCs. These receptors all come from a human donor in good health.

V and J are TRBV6-1 and TRBJ2-7, with 7 bases fitting TRBD1. From germline, CDR1 is MNHNS and CDR2 SASEGT. The V gene end was trimmed by 6 bases and the J gene end by 4 bases; junction bases not matched to a gene: 12. The CDR3 extends over 15 amino acids. Here the CDR3 reads CASRAPTGSGYEQYF. In DNA form, the CDR3 reads TGTGCCAGCAGGGCCCCGACAGGGTCCGGGTACGAGCAGTACTTC.

The chain combines TRBV6-1 with TRBJ2-7; D is unresolved. With 10 bases removed from V and 2 bases from J, the gap between germline ends came to 9 bases. Germline CDR1 is MNHNS and CDR2 is SASEGT. The CDR3 runs 11 residues. DNA of the CDR3: TGTGCCACCTCTAGGCCCTACGAGCAGTACTTC. Its protein product is CATSRPYEQYF.

The gene calls are TRBV5-1 and TRBJ2-5, with a possible D match to TRBD1 (6 bases). The CDR3 extends over 14 amino acids. Germline assignment: CDR1 SGHRS and CDR2 YFSETQ. V was clipped by 2 bases and J by 3 bases, with 11 bases between them. The CDR3 nucleotides are TGCGCCAGCAGCTTCTTGACAGGAGAAGAGACCCAGTACTTC. Translating gives CASSFLTGEETQYF.

This clone was counted a single time. V and J are TRBV15 and TRBJ2-2; 7 bases are shared with TRBD1. Per germline, CDR1 LNHNV and CDR2 YYDKDF (reference sequence). V lost 6 bases and J lost 1; bases outside the gene matches: 2. The CDR3 spans 14 residues. The CDR3 nucleotides are TGTGCCACCAGAAGGGGGCAGAACACCGGGGAGCTGTTTTTT. Translated, it gives CATRRGQNTGELFF.

Here the CDR3 DNA reads TGTGCCAGCAGAGGGACTAGCGGGATAAGTGAGCAGTTCTTC. Translated, it gives CASRGTSGISEQFF. This rearrangement joins TRBV7-9 to TRBJ2-1; 13 bases align to TRBD2. V lost 6 bases and J lost 9; bases outside the gene matches: 5. Germline CDR1 SEHNR, CDR2 FQNEAQ (reference sequence). This CDR3 is 14 amino acids long.

The chain recombines TRBV6-5 with TRBJ1-5; no clear D. Trimming took 5 bases from V and 0 from J, leaving 8 bases between them. The CDR3 loop spans 14 amino acids. In germline, CDR1 is MNHEY, CDR2 SVGAGI. CDR3: CASSRLDSNQPQHF. CDR3 in DNA: TGTGCCAGCAGTCGACTGGATAGCAATCAGCCCCAGCATTTT.

This clone was seen a single time. The chain has TRBV2 and TRBJ2-1, with 7 bases identical to TRBD2. Germline CDR1 is SNHLY and CDR2 is FYNNEI. V lost 6 bases to trimming and J lost 7 bases; unmatched junction nucleotides: 6. There are 13 residues in the CDR3. The CDR3 spells CASRPGLLNEQFF. The CDR3 DNA follows: TGTGCCAGCAGACCGGGACTACTAAATGAGCAGTTCTTC.

The chain couples TRBV27 to TRBJ1-6; maybe TRBD1 (5 bases). Germline V gene data show CDR1 as MNHEY and CDR2 as SMNVEV (reference sequence). This CDR3 is 16 amino acids long. The germline V and J ends were trimmed by 2 bases and 0 bases, with 8 bases remaining between them. The CDR3 spells CASSLGGSSYNSPLHF. In DNA form, the CDR3 reads TGTGCCAGCAGTTTAGGGGGGAGCTCCTATAATTCACCCCTCCACTTT.

This clone has more than one count but fewer than ten. The rearrangement uses TRBV14 and TRBJ2-7, with TRBD1 identical over 8 bases. After removal of 1 base from V and 6 bases from J, the junction contained 5 bases not matched to a gene. From germline, CDR1 is SGHDN and CDR2 FVKESK. CDR3 length equals 14 residues. The CDR3, as DNA: TGTGCCAGCAGCCAAGGGGCCACAGGGGGCGAGCAGTACTTC. It codes for CASSQGATGGEQYF. Full variable domain (missing parts from reference TRBV14 and TRBJ2-7): EAGVTQFPSHSVIEKGQTVTLRCDPISGHDNLYWYRRVMGKEIKFLLHFVKESKQDESGMPNNRFLAERTGGTYSTLKVQPAELEDSGVYFCASSQGATGGEQYFGPGTRLTVT.

The V gene is TRBV28, the J gene TRBJ1-5; 7 nucleotides align to TRBD1. This CDR3 is built from 17 residues. V shed 6 bases and J 6 bases; nucleotides not matched to a gene: 17. Germline values: CDR1 MDHEN, CDR2 SYDVKM. The CDR3 protein is CASSLRGQDGKSQPQHF. In DNA, the CDR3 is TGTGCCAGCAGCCTCCGAGGACAGGACGGGAAAAGTCAGCCCCAGCATTTT.

This chain connects TRBV6-1 to TRBJ1-2, with D perhaps matching TRBD1 (5 bases). Trimming left V 7 bases short and J 5 bases short, with 11 bases between. The CDR3 loop spans 12 amino acids. CDR1 is MNHNS and CDR2 is SASEGT in the germline V gene. CDR3 protein: CASTMTDYGYTF. For the CDR3, the DNA is TGTGCCAGCACCATGACAGATTATGGCTACACCTTC.

This chain joins TRBV6-1 and TRBJ1-3; possibly TRBD1 for D (6 bases). V lost 6 bases and J lost 1, with 10 bases in between. CDR1 is MNHNS and CDR2 is SASEGT in the germline V gene. This CDR3 has 14 residues. The CDR3 nucleotides read TGTGCCAGCAGGAGACAGGTATCTGGAAACACCATATATTTT. It is translated as CASRRQVSGNTIYF.

The table lists this clone with a count of one. J is TRBJ2-3 and V is TRBV29-1, with D perhaps matching TRBD2 (6 bases). V was shortened by 4 bases and J by 4 bases, with 9 bases between the two germline ends. The CDR3 runs 12 residues. Germline loops: CDR1 SQVTM, CDR2 ANQGSEA. CDR3 bases: TGCAGCGTTGCGGGAGTGGCAGATACGCAGTATTTT. It encodes CSVAGVADTQYF.

This clone was counted a few times. This rearrangement joins TRBV9 to TRBJ2-1; 10 bases are a match to TRBD2. CDR1 is SGDLS, CDR2 YYNGEE, per germline. The CDR3 loop spans 16 amino acids. Germline trimming cut 0 bases from V and 5 bases from J; bases unmatched to any gene: 5. The CDR3 DNA reads TGTGCCAGCAGCGTAGCCCCCAGCGGGGGGGACAATGAGCAGTTCTTC. Its protein is CASSVAPSGGDNEQFF.

This sequence joins TRBV28 and TRBJ2-5; no clear D gene. TRBJ2-7 matches the DNA end more closely, so the J call is doubtful. Germline values: CDR1 MDHEN, CDR2 SYDVKM. This CDR3 is 12 amino acids long. The CDR3 bases are TGTGCCAGCAGTTCGCCGCCCTACGAGCAGTACTTC. Its translation is CASSSPPYEQYF.

The chain has TRBV30 and TRBJ1-2, with D possibly matching TRBD1 (5 bases). Between the trimmed V and J ends, which lost 4 bases and 4 bases, there was a span of 16 bases. Germline V gives CDR1 GTSNPN, CDR2 SVGIG (reference sequence). This CDR3 spans 14 amino acids. CDR3 DNA: TGTGCCTGGATCCAGAAGGGGCTACTCTATGGCTACACCTTC. Residues: CAWIQKGLLYGYTF.

The chain links TRBV7-2 to TRBJ2-2, with 9 bases lining up with TRBD1. The germline V gene has CDR1 SGHTA and CDR2 FQGNSA. The CDR3 consists of 15 residues. Trimming cost V 4 bases and J 4 bases; bases outside gene matches: 4. DNA of the CDR3: TGTGCCAGCAGCTCTCGGACAGGGGCCACCGGGGAGCTGTTTTTT. It yields the protein CASSSRTGATGELFF.

This chain joins TRBV6-1 and TRBJ1-5; possible D gene TRBD1, 6 bases. The ends were cut back, 6 bases at V and 4 bases at J, with 13 bases in the middle. CDR1 MNHNS and CDR2 SASEGT come from the germline V gene. CDR3 length: 14 amino acids. CDR3 loop: CASRHHTGNQPQHF. CDR3 nucleotide sequence: TGTGCCAGCAGACATCATACAGGGAATCAGCCCCAGCATTTT.

The chain recombines TRBV7-2 with TRBJ1-1; possibly TRBD1 for D (5 bases). V dropped 5 bases and J dropped 3 bases, with 22 bases sitting between them. The CDR3 totals 17 residues. CDR1 and CDR2 from the germline V gene are SGHTA and FQGNSA. CDR3 in DNA: TGTGCCAGCAGCAAACAGGTGGGAATCCTTGTGGACACTGAAGCTTTCTTT. Its protein product is CASSKQVGILVDTEAFF.

The V call is TRBV20-1, the J call TRBJ2-5; D gene unclear. Germline V gene sequence: CDR1 DFQATT, CDR2 SNEGSKA (reference sequence). Trimming left V 2 bases short and J 8 bases short, with 9 bases between. The CDR3 contains 11 residues. As DNA, the CDR3 is TGCAGTGCTAGAATGAGAGTAACCCAGTACTTC. It yields the protein CSARMRVTQYF.

The rearrangement links TRBV30 to TRBJ1-2; TRBD1 aligns across 8 bases. The trim removed 4 bases at V and 8 bases at J, leaving 6 bases unmatched. Germline-derived CDR1 and CDR2 are GTSNPN and SVGIG (reference sequence). The length of the CDR3 is 12 residues. The CDR3 nucleotides are TGTGCCTGGACCCAGGGGGCTGAGGGCTACACCTTC. It encodes CAWTQGAEGYTF.

This clone was seen a single time. V and J are TRBV28 and TRBJ1-2; D may be TRBD1 (5 bases). Trimming shortened V by 5 bases and J by 4 bases, and 8 bases separated the two germline ends. Germline CDR1 MDHEN, CDR2 SYDVKM. This CDR3 is 12 amino acids long. CDR3 protein: CASSRQPYGYTF. In DNA form, the CDR3 reads TGTGCCAGCAGTAGACAGCCCTATGGCTACACCTTC.

This clone showed up just a few times. This rearrangement joins TRBV28 to TRBJ1-2; no reliable D call. CDR1 and CDR2 from the germline V gene are MDHEN and SYDVKM. CDR3 length: 13 amino acids. The V end was cut by 4 bases, the J end by 5 bases, with 11 bases between. This chain's CDR3 is CASSSPVRYGYTF. The CDR3 coding sequence is TGTGCCAGCAGTTCTCCAGTCCGTTATGGCTACACCTTC.

To note about this clone: A read error may account for a junction end that differs from germline. The rearrangement joins TRBV7-9 to TRBJ1-4, with D tentatively TRBD1 (5 bases). CDR3 length: 14 residues. Germline assignment: CDR1 SEHNR and CDR2 FQNEAQ (reference sequence). CDR3 nucleotide sequence: TGTTCCAGCAGCAAGACAGATCTTGAGGAAAAACTGTTTTTT. It translates to CSSSKTDLEEKLFF.

This rearrangement joins TRBV30 to TRBJ1-2; D might be TRBD1 (6 bases). Trimming pared 2 bases from V and 7 bases from J, leaving 11 bases between. The CDR3 runs to 12 residues. Germline CDR1 GTSNPN, CDR2 SVGIG (reference sequence). The CDR3, as DNA: TGTGCCTGGAGTAAACAGGGCTGTGGCTACACCTTC. It encodes CAWSKQGCGYTF.

A few counts support this clone. The rearrangement joins TRBV19 to TRBJ1-5; D gene uncertain. From germline, CDR1 is LNHDA and CDR2 SQIVND (reference sequence). V lost 3 bases and J lost 2, with 8 bases in between. The CDR3 totals 14 residues. The CDR3 region is CASSIVQGNQPQHF. CDR3 nucleotides: TGTGCCAGTAGTATTGTTCAGGGCAATCAGCCCCAGCATTTT.

CDR3 bases: TGCGCCAGCAGTCCTTTGGAAGGGCGGGAGCGGGGTCAGCCCCAGCATTTT. As protein: CASSPLEGRERGQPQHF. This chain connects TRBV23-1 to TRBJ1-5; D is undetermined. TRBV23-1 is classed as an ORF, of uncertain function. This CDR3 has 17 residues. Trimming left V 4 bases short and J 6 bases short, with 22 bases between.

V and J are TRBV27 and TRBJ2-1; D gene unclear. Germline-derived CDR1 and CDR2 are MNHEY and SMNVEV (reference sequence). This CDR3 spans 18 amino acids. V was trimmed by 6 bases and J by 0 bases, leaving 21 bases between them. The DNA for the CDR3 is TGTGCCAGCAGCCTTAGAACTTCAACCCTTAGCTCCTACAATGAGCAGTTCTTC. Residues: CASSLRTSTLSSYNEQFF.

V usage is TRBV6-4 and J usage is TRBJ1-6; weak D call: TRBD1 (6 bases). The germline gives CDR1 MRHNA, CDR2 SNTAGT. The CDR3 runs to 14 residues. Trimming stripped 6 bases from V and 6 bases from J, with 12 bases between. In nucleotides, the CDR3 is TGTGCCAGCAGCGCCGGACAGATTAATTCACCCCTCCACTTT. Its translation: CASSAGQINSPLHF.

The chain joins TRBV5-1 to TRBJ2-3; 9 nucleotides align to TRBD2. Germline V lookup: CDR1 SGHRS, CDR2 YFSETQ. This CDR3 region has 16 residues. After removal of 1 base from V and 2 bases from J, the junction contained 5 bases not matched to a gene. The CDR3 loop is CASSLSLAGHTDTQYF. In DNA form, the CDR3 reads TGCGCCAGCAGCTTGTCGCTAGCGGGGCACACAGATACGCAGTATTTT. The full variable domain, completed using reference TRBV5-1 and TRBJ2-3, is KAGVTQTPRYLIKTRGQQVTLSCSPISGHRSVSWYQQTPGQGLQFLFEYFSETQRNKGNFPGRFSGRQFSNSRSEMNVSTLELGDSALYLCASSLSLAGHTDTQYFGPGTRLTVL.

The rearrangement joins TRBV30 to TRBJ2-5, with D possibly being TRBD2 (5 bases). Between the trimmed V and J ends, which lost 3 bases and 7 bases, there was a span of 27 bases. The germline V gene has CDR1 GTSNPN and CDR2 SVGIG (reference sequence). The CDR3 runs to 17 residues. The CDR3 protein is CAWSPTPTQRRRWTQYF. The CDR3 DNA reads TGTGCCTGGAGCCCTACCCCGACCCAGAGAAGGAGGTGGACCCAGTACTTC.

This clone was observed a handful of times. The rearrangement links TRBV19 to TRBJ1-1; D perhaps matches TRBD1 (5 bases). CDR1 is LNHDA, CDR2 SQIVND, per germline (reference sequence). The CDR3 runs 13 residues. Trimming stripped 7 bases from V and 2 bases from J, with 11 bases between. The CDR3 sequence is CASMSTANTEAFF. Here the CDR3 DNA reads TGTGCCAGTATGTCGACAGCAAACACTGAAGCTTTCTTT.